The table lists the clone carrying this T cell receptor beta chain with many counts. Its specificity is unknown. The data were obtained in a study of early T cells in non-severe SARS-CoV-2 infection. Looking at the study overall: The study sequenced bulk RNA from unsorted whole blood, with chains unpaired. Overall study results and limits: Missing private and CD4 specificities, VDJdb matching favored anti-spike CD8 responses.

V shed 0 bases and J 9 bases; nucleotides not matched to a gene: 3. CDR3 length: 14 residues. CDR1 is SEHNR, CDR2 FQNEAQ, per germline (reference sequence). Individually, cDNA molecules had unique molecular identifiers attached to them. TCRdb re-called the 5' RACE reads with MiXCR, one entry per CDR3 protein. Of 66,000 or so distinct CDR3 sequences listed, about a tenth are singletons. Sample: whole blood. The rearrangement uses TRBV7-9 and TRBJ2-1, with 9 bases aligning to TRBD1. The source is an adult who was a healthcare worker with PCR-confirmed SARS-CoV-2 infection or an uninfected control (not recorded which). The CDR3 loop is CASSLAGQGTEQFF. CDR3 DNA sequence: TGTGCCAGCAGCTTAGCAGGACAGGGGACTGAGCAGTTCTTC.